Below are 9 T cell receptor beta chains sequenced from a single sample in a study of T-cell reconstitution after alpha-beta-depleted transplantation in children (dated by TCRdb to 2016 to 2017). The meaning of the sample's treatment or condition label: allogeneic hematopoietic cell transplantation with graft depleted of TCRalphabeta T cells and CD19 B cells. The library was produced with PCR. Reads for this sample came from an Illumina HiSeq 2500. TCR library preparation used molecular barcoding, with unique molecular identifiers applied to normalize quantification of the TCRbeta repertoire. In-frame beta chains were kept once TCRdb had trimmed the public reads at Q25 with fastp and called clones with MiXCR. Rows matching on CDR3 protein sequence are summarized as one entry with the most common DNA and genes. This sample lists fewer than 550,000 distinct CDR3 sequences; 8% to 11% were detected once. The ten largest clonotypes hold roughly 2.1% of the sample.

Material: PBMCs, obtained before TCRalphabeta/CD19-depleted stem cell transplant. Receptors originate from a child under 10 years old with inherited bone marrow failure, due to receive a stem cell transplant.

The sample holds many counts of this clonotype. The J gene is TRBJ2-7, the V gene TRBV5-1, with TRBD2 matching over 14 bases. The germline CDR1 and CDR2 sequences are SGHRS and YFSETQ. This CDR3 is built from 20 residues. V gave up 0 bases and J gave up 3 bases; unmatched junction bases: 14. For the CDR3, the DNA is TGCGCCAGCAGCTTGGGAACATTTCCGGGACTAGCGGGAGTGGGCTACGAGCAGTACTTC. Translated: CASSLGTFPGLAGVGYEQYF. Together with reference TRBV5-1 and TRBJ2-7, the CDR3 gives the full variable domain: KAGVTQTPRYLIKTRGQQVTLSCSPISGHRSVSWYQQTPGQGLQFLFEYFSETQRNKGNFPGRFSGRQFSNSRSEMNVSTLELGDSALYLCASSLGTFPGLAGVGYEQYFGPGTRLTVT.

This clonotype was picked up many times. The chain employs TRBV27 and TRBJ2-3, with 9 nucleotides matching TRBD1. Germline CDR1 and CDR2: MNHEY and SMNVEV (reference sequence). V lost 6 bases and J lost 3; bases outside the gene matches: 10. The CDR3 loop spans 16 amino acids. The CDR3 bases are TGTGCCAGCAGCGTTCACAGGGGGCGTGGGACAGATACGCAGTATTTT. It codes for CASSVHRGRGTDTQYF.

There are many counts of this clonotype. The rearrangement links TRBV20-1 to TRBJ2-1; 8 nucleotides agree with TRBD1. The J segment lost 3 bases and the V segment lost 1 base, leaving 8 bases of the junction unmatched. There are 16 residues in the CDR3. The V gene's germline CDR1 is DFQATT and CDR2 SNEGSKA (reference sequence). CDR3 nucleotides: TGCAGTGCTAGAGTACTTCAGGGGGCTAGCTACAATGAGCAGTTCTTC. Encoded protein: CSARVLQGASYNEQFF.

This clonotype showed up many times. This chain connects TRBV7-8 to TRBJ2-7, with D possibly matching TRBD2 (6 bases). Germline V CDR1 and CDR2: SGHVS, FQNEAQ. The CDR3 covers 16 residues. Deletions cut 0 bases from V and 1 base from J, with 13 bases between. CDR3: CASSLASAGTSYEQYF. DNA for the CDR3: TGTGCCAGCAGCTTAGCGTCGGCCGGGACTTCCTACGAGCAGTACTTC.

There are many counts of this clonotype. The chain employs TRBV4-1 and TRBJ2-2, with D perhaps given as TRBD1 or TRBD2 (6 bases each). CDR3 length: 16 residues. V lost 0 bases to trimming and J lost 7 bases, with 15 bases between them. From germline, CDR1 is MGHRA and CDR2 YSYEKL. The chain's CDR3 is CASSQDRGRWGGELFF. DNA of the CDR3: TGCGCCAGCAGCCAAGACCGGGGGCGATGGGGCGGGGAGCTGTTTTTT.

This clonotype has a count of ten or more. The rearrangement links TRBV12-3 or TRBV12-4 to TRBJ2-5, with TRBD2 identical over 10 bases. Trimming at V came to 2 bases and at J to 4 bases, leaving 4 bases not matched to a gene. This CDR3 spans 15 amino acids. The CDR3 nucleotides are TGTGCCAGCAGTTTACTAGCGGGAGACCCAGAGACCCAGTACTTC. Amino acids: CASSLLAGDPETQYF.

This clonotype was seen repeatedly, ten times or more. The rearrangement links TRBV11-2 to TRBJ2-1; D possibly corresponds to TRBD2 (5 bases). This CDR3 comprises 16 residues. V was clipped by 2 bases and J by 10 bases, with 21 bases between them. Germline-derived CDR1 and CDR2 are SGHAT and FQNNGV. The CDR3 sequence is CASSLSPPELRREQFF. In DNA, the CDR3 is TGTGCCAGCAGCTTAAGCCCCCCGGAGTTGAGGAGGGAGCAGTTCTTC. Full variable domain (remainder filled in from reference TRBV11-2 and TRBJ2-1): EAGVAQSPRYKIIEKRQSVAFWCNPISGHATLYWYQQILGQGPKLLIQFQNNGVVDDSQLPKDRFSAERLKGVDSTLKIQPAKLEDSAVYLCASSLSPPELRREQFFGPGTRLTVL.

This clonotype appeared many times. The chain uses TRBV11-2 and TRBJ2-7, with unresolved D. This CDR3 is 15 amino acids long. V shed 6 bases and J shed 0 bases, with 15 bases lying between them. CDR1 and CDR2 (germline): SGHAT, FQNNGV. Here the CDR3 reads CASSLSGRSSYEQYF. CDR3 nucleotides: TGTGCCAGCAGTTTGTCGGGCAGGAGCTCCTACGAGCAGTACTTC.

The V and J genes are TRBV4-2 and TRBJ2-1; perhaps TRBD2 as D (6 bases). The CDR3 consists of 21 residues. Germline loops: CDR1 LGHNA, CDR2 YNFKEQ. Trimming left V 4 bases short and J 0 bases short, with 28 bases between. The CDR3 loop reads CASSPREVGEQFLSSYNEQFF. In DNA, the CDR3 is TGTGCCAGCAGCCCTAGGGAGGTGGGAGAGCAGTTTCTAAGCTCCTACAATGAGCAGTTCTTC.